This passage covers 20 T cell receptor beta chains from one sample sequenced in a study of beta chain features in type 1 diabetes. The study reverse transcribed the entire isolated RNA, so it sequenced expressed TCRB transcripts. The assay was immunoSEQ multiplex PCR, and TCRdb's table has in-frame clones only and misses some. This table holds some 900,000 clones, 17% found once. What was sequenced was naive CD4+ T cells from blood. Source of these receptors: a woman under 30 in good health.

There are a few counts of this clone. At one boundary the junction diverges from the germline segment, which might be a read error. The chain uses TRBV18 and TRBJ2-1, with 7 nucleotides matching TRBD2. This CDR3 spans 14 amino acids. Germline-derived CDR1 and CDR2 are KGHSH and LQKENI. The CDR3 DNA reads as TGTGCCAGCTCACCAGGGAGGGGTTCTACAGCCGGGCTCTTC. Its protein product is CASSPGRGSTAGLF. Full variable domain (missing parts from reference TRBV18 and TRBJ2-1): NAGVMQNPRHLVRRRGQEARLRCSPMKGHSHVYWYRQLPEEGLKFMVYLQKENIIDESGMPKERFSAEFPKEGPSILRIQQVVRGDSAAYFCASSPGRGSTAGLFGPGTRLTVL.

As regards this clone: One end of the junction varies from germline; a read error may be responsible. The rearrangement joins TRBV7-9 to TRBJ2-2; 7 positions agree with TRBD2. Germline CDR1 SEHNR, CDR2 FQNEAQ (reference sequence). This CDR3 is 17 amino acids long. CDR3 in DNA: TGCGCCAGCAGCCAAGCCCTGACTAGCTCATCGACCGGGGAGCTGTTTTTT. This gives the protein CASSQALTSSSTGELFF. Drawing the rest from reference TRBV7-9 and TRBJ2-2, the complete variable domain is DTGVSQNPRHKITKRGQNVTFRCDPISEHNRLYWYRQTLGQGPEFLTYFQNEAQLEKSRLLSDRFSAERPKGSFSTLEIQRTEQGDSAMYLCASSQALTSSSTGELFFGEGSRLTVL.

This clone showed up just a few times. The germline gene is not matched at one end of the junction; a read error may be the cause. The same CDR3 can be traced to other DNA sequences in this sample. The chain combines TRBV7-2 with TRBJ2-6; D perhaps matches TRBD2 (5 bases). CDR3 size: 15 residues. Germline V gives CDR1 SGHTA, CDR2 FQGNSA. The CDR3 DNA reads as TGTGCCAGCAGCCTAGCAAGCTCTGGGGCCAACGTCCTGACTTTC. It encodes CASSLASSGANVLTF. The full variable domain, its missing parts supplied by reference TRBV7-2 and TRBJ2-6, is GAGVSQSPSNKVTEKGKDVELRCDPISGHTALYWYRQSLGQGLEFLIYFQGNSAPDKSGLPSDRFSAERTGGSVSTLTIQRTQQEDSAVYLCASSLASSGANVLTFGAGSRLTVL.

The rearrangement links TRBV7-3 to TRBJ2-2, with TRBD2 identical over 7 bases. The CDR3 extends over 15 amino acids. Germline V CDR1 and CDR2: SGHTA, FQGTGA. V lost 6 bases, J lost 2 bases, and 6 bases stayed unmatched. Here the CDR3 reads CASRRAGVNTGELFF. The CDR3 bases are TGTGCCAGCAGGAGGGCGGGAGTAAACACCGGGGAGCTGTTTTTT.

The chain links TRBV15 to TRBJ2-1, with 8 nucleotides matching TRBD1. The CDR3 is 17 amino acids. Germline values: CDR1 LNHNV, CDR2 YYDKDF (reference sequence). The V gene end was trimmed by 2 bases and the J gene end by 4 bases; junction bases not matched to a gene: 10. The CDR3 is CATSRPGDRWAYNEQFF. The CDR3 nucleotides are TGTGCCACCAGCAGACCCGGGGACAGGTGGGCTTACAATGAGCAGTTCTTC.

This clone was observed a handful of times. This sequence joins TRBV29-1 and TRBJ2-1, with D tentatively TRBD2 (5 bases). The V end lost 8 bases, the J end lost 4 bases, and 15 bases lay between the germline ends. Germline V gene sequence: CDR1 SQVTM, CDR2 ANQGSEA. There are 13 residues in the CDR3. CDR3 region: CSLGLAGYNEQFF. Here the CDR3 DNA reads TGCAGCCTGGGCCTAGCTGGGTACAATGAGCAGTTCTTC.

This clone turned up a few times. The J gene is TRBJ2-2, the V gene TRBV5-1, with D tentatively TRBD2 (5 bases). Trimming removed 0 bases at V and 11 bases at J, with 20 bases between. The germline V gene encodes CDR1 SGHRS and CDR2 YFSETQ. This CDR3 region has 16 residues. For the CDR3, the DNA is TGCGCCAGCAGCTTGGTTGAGCTCCAACCCGGGATTGAGCTGTTTTTT. Its translation is CASSLVELQPGIELFF.

This clone is a singleton in its sample. The chain links TRBV5-6 to TRBJ1-5; 9 bases line up with TRBD1. CDR3 length: 15 residues. V lost 1 base and J lost 4; bases outside the gene matches: 3. From germline, CDR1 is SGHDT and CDR2 YYEEEE. The CDR3 region is CASSLWDRVNQPQHF. The CDR3 DNA is TGTGCCAGCAGCTTGTGGGACAGGGTGAATCAGCCCCAGCATTTT.

The table lists this clone with a few counts. The genes are TRBV2 and TRBJ2-2; the D is unclear. Per the germline V gene, CDR1 is SNHLY and CDR2 is FYNNEI. The CDR3 runs 13 residues. The ends were cut back, 2 bases at V and 4 bases at J, with 5 bases in the middle. CDR3 nucleotide sequence: TGTGCCAGCAGTGAATGGGGCACCGGGGAGCTGTTTTTT. This gives the protein CASSEWGTGELFF.

This clone was detected only a few times. V usage is TRBV9 and J usage is TRBJ2-1; 8 bases agree with TRBD2. The V segment lost 0 bases and the J segment 15 bases; nucleotides outside the gene matches: 8. The CDR3 runs 13 residues. Germline-derived CDR1 and CDR2 are SGDLS and YYNGEE. The CDR3 sequence is CASSVEEVAGLFF. The CDR3, as DNA: TGTGCCAGCAGCGTAGAGGAGGTAGCGGGACTGTTCTTC. The full variable domain, in which reference TRBV9 and TRBJ2-1 provide the parts outside the CDR3, is DSGVTQTPKHLITATGQRVTLRCSPRSGDLSVYWYQQSLDQGLQFLIQYYNGEERAKGNILERFSAQQFPDLHSELNLSSLELGDSALYFCASSVEEVAGLFFGPGTRLTVL.

This clone was observed a handful of times. The rearrangement links TRBV7-2 to TRBJ2-5; 9 bases are shared with TRBD2. The CDR3 has 17 amino acids. Germline CDR1 and CDR2: SGHTA and FQGNSA. The J segment lost 1 base and the V segment lost 2 bases, leaving 8 bases of the junction unmatched. The CDR3 sequence is CASSLFLAGPLQETQYF. In nucleotides, the CDR3 is TGTGCCAGCAGCTTATTTCTAGCGGGGCCACTCCAAGAGACCCAGTACTTC.

This clone was counted only a few times. The CDR3 loop is CASRDRAHTDTQYF. As DNA, the CDR3 is TGTGCCAGCAGGGACAGGGCCCACACAGATACGCAGTATTTT. The rearrangement joins TRBV2 to TRBJ2-3; TRBD1 matches at 8 bases. Germline V CDR1 and CDR2: SNHLY, FYNNEI. After removal of 6 bases from V and 2 bases from J, the junction contained 4 bases not matched to a gene. The CDR3 covers 14 residues.

V is TRBV6-6 and J is TRBJ2-3; 11 bases match TRBD2. The CDR3 is 16 amino acids. CDR1 MNHNY and CDR2 SVGAGI come from the germline V gene (reference sequence). Unmatched junction bases numbered 6, after V lost 2 bases and J lost 5 bases. This CDR3 is CASSYPKTSGEDTQYF. In DNA form, the CDR3 reads TGTGCCAGCAGTTACCCTAAGACTAGCGGGGAAGATACGCAGTATTTT.

This clone has just a few counts. The CDR3 nucleotides are TGTGCCATCAGTGATTCCGAAAGGACAGGGGCCTACGAGCAGTACTTC. It encodes CAISDSERTGAYEQYF. This sequence joins TRBV10-3 and TRBJ2-7; TRBD1 matches 9 bases. The CDR3 runs 16 residues. Germline V gene lookup returns CDR1 ENHRY and CDR2 SYGVKD. V was pared by 3 bases and J by 2 bases, with 8 bases of the junction left unmatched.

This clone was seen more than once but under ten times. This chain connects TRBV29-1 to TRBJ1-2; D unresolved. V was clipped by 6 bases and J by 8 bases, with 16 bases between them. The CDR3 is made up of 12 amino acids. The germline V gene has CDR1 SQVTM and CDR2 ANQGSEA. Here the CDR3 reads CSVAGPLQGYTF. The CDR3 DNA sequence: TGCAGCGTCGCTGGGCCGCTGCAGGGCTACACCTTC.

The rearrangement links TRBV6-1 to TRBJ2-7; D not resolved. Germline CDR1 and CDR2: MNHNS and SASEGT. The V gene lost 2 bases and the J gene lost 1 base, with 9 bases spanning the gap. The CDR3 has 14 amino acids. The CDR3 is CASSEIGQSYEQYF. In nucleotides, the CDR3 is TGTGCCAGCAGTGAAATTGGCCAGTCCTACGAGCAGTACTTC.

A few counts support this clone. This chain uses TRBV10-1 with TRBJ2-4; D unclear. V was trimmed by 11 bases and J by 15 bases, leaving 20 bases between them. CDR1 WNHNN and CDR2 SYGVQD come from the germline V gene (reference sequence). CDR3 length: 11 residues. The CDR3 sequence is CAGKTVPLRYF. The CDR3 bases are TGCGCCGGGAAAACGGTTCCTTTAAGGTACTTC.

This clone was detected a few times. CDR3 region: CASSVLETQYF. In DNA form, the CDR3 reads TGTGCCAGCAGCGTCCTTGAGACCCAGTACTTC. This sequence joins TRBV9 and TRBJ2-5; no reliable D call. Germline values: CDR1 SGDLS, CDR2 YYNGEE. The CDR3 totals 11 residues. The V gene lost 2 bases and the J gene lost 5 bases, with 4 bases spanning the gap.

V and J are TRBV19 and TRBJ2-1, with 8 bases fitting TRBD2. V shed 3 bases, J shed 2 bases, and the junction held 9 bases outside the gene matches. This CDR3 has 17 amino acids. Germline V gene lookup returns CDR1 LNHDA and CDR2 SQIVND (reference sequence). CDR3 nucleotides: TGTGCCAGTAGTATCCTAAGGACTAGCCAGCCCTACAATGAGCAGTTCTTC. Protein sequence: CASSILRTSQPYNEQFF.

The chain has TRBV10-3 and TRBJ2-3; 13 nucleotides agree with TRBD2. The CDR3 sequence is 14 residues long. With V trimmed by 4 bases and J by 6 bases, 1 base remained unmatched. Germline V gene data show CDR1 as ENHRY and CDR2 as SYGVKD. The CDR3 reads CAISGTSGSDTQYF. The CDR3 bases are TGTGCCATCAGTGGGACTAGCGGGAGCGATACGCAGTATTTT.